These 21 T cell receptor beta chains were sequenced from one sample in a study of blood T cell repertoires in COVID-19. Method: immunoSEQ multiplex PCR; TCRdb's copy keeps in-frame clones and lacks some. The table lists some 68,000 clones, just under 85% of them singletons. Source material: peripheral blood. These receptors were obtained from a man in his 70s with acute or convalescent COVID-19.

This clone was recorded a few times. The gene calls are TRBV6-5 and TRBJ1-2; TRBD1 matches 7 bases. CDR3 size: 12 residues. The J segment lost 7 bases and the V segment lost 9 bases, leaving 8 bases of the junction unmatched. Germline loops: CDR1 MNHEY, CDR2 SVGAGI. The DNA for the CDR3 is TGTGCCAGTACCCCTACAGGGGCTGGCTACACCTTC. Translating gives CASTPTGAGYTF.

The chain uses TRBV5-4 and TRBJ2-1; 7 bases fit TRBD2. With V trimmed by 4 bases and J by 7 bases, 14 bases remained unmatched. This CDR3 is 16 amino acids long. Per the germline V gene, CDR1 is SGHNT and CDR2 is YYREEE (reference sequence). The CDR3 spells CASSPPGNSGSNEQFF. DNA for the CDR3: TGTGCCAGCAGCCCACCCGGCAATAGCGGGTCTAATGAGCAGTTCTTC.

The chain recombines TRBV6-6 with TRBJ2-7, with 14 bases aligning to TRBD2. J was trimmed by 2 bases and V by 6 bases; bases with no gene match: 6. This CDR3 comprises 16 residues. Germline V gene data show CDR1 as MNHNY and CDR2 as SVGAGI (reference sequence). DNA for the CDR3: TGTGCCAGCAGGGGACTAGCGGGAGAGGGGGCCTACGAGCAGTACTTC. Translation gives CASRGLAGEGAYEQYF.

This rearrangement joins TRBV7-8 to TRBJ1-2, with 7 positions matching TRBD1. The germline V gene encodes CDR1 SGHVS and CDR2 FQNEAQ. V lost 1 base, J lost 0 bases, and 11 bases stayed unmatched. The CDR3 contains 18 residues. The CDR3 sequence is CASSLEYGTAPANYGYTF. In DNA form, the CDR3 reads TGTGCCAGCAGCTTAGAGTATGGGACAGCACCAGCTAACTATGGCTACACCTTC.

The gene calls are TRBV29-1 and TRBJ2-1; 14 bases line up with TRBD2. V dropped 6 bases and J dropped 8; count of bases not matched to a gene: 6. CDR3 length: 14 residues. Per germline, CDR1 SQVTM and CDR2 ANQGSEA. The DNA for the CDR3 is TGCAGCGTGGGGACTAGCGGGAGAGTCTATGAGCAGTTCTTC. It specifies CSVGTSGRVYEQFF.

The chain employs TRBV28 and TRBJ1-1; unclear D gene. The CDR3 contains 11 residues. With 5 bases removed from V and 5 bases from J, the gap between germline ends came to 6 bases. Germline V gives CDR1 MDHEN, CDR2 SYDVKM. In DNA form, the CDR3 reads TGTGCCAGCAGTCCCGGGACTGAAGCTTTCTTT. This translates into CASSPGTEAFF.

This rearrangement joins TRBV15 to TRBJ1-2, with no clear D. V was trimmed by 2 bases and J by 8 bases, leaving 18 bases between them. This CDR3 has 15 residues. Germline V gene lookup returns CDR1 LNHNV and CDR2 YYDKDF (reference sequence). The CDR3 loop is CATSRTTNDWEGYTF. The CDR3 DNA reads TGTGCCACCAGCAGAACTACCAATGACTGGGAGGGCTACACCTTC.

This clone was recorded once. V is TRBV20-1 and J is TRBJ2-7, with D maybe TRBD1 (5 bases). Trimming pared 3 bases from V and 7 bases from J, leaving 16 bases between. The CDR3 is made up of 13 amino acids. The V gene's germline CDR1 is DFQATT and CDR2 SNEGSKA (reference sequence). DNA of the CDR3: TGCAGTGCTAGTCATTCAGGGATGGGGGAGCAGTACTTC. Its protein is CSASHSGMGEQYF.

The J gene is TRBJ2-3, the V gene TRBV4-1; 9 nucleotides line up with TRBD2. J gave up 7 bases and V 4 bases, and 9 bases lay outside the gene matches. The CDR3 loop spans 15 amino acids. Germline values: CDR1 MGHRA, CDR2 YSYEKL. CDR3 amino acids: CASSRGPSGTNTQYF. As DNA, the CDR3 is TGCGCCAGCAGCCGGGGGCCTAGCGGGACTAATACGCAGTATTTT.

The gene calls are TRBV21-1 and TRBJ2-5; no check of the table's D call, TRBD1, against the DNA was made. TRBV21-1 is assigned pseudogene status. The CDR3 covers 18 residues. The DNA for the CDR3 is TGTGCCAGCAGCAAAGAAGAATATGAGGGACACGACCAAGAGACCCAGTACTTC. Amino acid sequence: CASSKEEYEGHDQETQYF.

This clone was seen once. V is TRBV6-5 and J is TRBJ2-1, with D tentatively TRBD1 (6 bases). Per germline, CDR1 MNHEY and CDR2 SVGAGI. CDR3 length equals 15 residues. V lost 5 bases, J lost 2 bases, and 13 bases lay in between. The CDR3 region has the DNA TGTGCCAGCAGTACGACACAGGGAACCTACAATGAGCAGTTCTTC. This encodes CASSTTQGTYNEQFF.

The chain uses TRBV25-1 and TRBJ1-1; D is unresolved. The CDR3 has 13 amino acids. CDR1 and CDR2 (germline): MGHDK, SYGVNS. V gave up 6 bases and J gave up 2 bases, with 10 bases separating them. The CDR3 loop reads CASRDGLNTEAFF. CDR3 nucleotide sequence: TGTGCCAGCAGGGACGGACTTAACACTGAAGCTTTCTTT.

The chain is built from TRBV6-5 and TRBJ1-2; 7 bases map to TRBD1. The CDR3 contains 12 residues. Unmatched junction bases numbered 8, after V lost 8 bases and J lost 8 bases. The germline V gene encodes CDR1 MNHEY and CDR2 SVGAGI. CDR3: CASQGETRGYTF. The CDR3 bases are TGTGCCAGCCAGGGGGAGACGAGAGGCTACACCTTC.

CDR3 in DNA: TGTGCCAGCAGCTTATTATCGACTGGCGTAAATGAGCAGTTCTTC. Encoded protein: CASSLLSTGVNEQFF. The genes are TRBV11-2 and TRBJ2-1; D gene unclear. Germline CDR1 SGHAT, CDR2 FQNNGV. The CDR3 has 15 residues. V shed 2 bases and J shed 7 bases, with 15 bases lying between them.

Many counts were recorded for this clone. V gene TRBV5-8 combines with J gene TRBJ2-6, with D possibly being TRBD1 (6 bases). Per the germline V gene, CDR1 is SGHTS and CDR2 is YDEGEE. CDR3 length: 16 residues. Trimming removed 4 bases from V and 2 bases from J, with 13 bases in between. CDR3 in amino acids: CASSPRGGAGANVLTF. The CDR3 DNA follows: TGTGCCAGCAGCCCCAGGGGTGGGGCTGGGGCCAACGTCCTGACTTTC.

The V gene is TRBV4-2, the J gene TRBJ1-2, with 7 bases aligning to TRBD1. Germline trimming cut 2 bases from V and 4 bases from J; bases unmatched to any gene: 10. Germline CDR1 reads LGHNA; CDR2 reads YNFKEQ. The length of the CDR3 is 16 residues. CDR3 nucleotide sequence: TGTGCCAGCAGCCAAAACGATCGACAGGGCGGCTATGGCTACACCTTC. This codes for CASSQNDRQGGYGYTF.

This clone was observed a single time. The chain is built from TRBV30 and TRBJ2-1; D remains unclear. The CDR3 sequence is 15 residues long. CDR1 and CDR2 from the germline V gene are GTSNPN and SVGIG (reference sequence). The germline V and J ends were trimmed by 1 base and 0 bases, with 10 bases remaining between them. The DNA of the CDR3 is TGTGCCTGGAGTGAGAGCTGGTCCTCCTACAATGAGCAGTTCTTC. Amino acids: CAWSESWSSYNEQFF.

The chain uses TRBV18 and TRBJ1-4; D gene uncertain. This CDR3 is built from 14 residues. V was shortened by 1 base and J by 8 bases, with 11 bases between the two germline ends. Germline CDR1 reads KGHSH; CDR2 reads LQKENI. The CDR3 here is CASSPRRLEEKLFF. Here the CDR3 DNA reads TGTGCCAGCTCACCACGCAGGCTGGAAGAAAAACTGTTTTTT.

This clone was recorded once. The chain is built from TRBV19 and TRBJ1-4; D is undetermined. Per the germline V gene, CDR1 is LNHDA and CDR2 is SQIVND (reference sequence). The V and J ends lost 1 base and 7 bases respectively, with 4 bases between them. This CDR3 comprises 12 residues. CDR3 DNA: TGTGCCAGTAGTATAGGGAGTGAAAAACTGTTTTTT. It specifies CASSIGSEKLFF.

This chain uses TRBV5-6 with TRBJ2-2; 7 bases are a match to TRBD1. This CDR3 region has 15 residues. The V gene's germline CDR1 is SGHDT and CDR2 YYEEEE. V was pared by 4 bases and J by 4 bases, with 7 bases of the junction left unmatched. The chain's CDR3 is CASSPTGRSTGELFF. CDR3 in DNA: TGTGCCAGCAGCCCGACAGGGAGAAGCACCGGGGAGCTGTTTTTT.

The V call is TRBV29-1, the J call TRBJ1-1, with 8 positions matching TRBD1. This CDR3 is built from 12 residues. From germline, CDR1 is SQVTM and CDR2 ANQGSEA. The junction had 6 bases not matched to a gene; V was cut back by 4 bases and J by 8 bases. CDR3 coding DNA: TGCAGCGTTGTAGACAGGGGAAACGAAGCTTTCTTT. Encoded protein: CSVVDRGNEAFF.